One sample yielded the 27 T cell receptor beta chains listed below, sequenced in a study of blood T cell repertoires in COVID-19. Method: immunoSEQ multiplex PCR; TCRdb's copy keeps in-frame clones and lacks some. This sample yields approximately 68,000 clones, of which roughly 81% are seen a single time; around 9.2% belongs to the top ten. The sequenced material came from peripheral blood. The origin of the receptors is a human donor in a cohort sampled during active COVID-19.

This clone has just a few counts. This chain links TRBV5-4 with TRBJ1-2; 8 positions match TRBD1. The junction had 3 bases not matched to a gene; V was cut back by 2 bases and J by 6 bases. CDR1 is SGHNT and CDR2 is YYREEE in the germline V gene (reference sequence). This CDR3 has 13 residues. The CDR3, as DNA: TGTGCCAGCAGCTTTCAGGGGGCGAATGGCTACACCTTC. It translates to CASSFQGANGYTF.

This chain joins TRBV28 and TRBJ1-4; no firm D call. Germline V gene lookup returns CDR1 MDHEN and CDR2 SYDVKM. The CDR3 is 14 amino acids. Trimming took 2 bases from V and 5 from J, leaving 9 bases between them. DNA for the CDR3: TGTGCCAGCAGTTTACAACAGAAGAATGAAAAACTGTTTTTT. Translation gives CASSLQQKNEKLFF. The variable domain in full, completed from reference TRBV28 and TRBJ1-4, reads DVKVTQSSRYLVKRTGEKVFLECVQDMDHENMFWYRQDPGLGLRLIYFSYDVKMKEKGDIPEGYSVSREKKERFSLILESASTNQTSMYLCASSLQQKNEKLFFGSGTQLSVL.

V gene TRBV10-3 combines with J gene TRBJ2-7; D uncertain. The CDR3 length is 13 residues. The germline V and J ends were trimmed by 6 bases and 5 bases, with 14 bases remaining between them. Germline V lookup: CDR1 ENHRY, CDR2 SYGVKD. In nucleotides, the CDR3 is TGTGCCATCAGCCGGGTCGCCGGCGACGAGCAGTACTTC. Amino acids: CAISRVAGDEQYF.

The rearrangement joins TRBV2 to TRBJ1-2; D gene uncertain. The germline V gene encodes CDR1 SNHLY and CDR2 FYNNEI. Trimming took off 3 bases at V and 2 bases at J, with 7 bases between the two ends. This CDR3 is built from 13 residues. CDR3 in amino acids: CASSEARNYGYTF. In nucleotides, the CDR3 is TGTGCCAGCAGTGAGGCCAGAAACTATGGCTACACCTTC.

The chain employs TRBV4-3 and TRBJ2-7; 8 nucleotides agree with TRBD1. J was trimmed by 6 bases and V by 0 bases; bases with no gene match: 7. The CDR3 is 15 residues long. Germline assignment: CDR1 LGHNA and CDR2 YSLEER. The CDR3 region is CASSQERGTGGEQYF. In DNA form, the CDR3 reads TGCGCCAGCAGCCAAGAACGGGGAACAGGGGGCGAGCAGTACTTC.

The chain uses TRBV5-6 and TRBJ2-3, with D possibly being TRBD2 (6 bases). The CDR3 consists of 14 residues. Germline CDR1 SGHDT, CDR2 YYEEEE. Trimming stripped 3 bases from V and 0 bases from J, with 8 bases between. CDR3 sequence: CASSWGTSTDTQYF. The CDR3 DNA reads TGTGCCAGCAGCTGGGGGACTAGCACAGATACGCAGTATTTT.

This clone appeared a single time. CDR3 nucleotide sequence: TGCGCCAGCAGCCAAGCTCCTTACAGGGGACCTTCACCCCTCCACTTT. Translating gives CASSQAPYRGPSPLHF. This rearrangement joins TRBV4-1 to TRBJ1-6; 7 positions match TRBD1. J gave up 9 bases and V 1 base, and 9 bases lay outside the gene matches. This CDR3 is 16 amino acids long. Germline lookup yields CDR1 MGHRA and CDR2 YSYEKL.

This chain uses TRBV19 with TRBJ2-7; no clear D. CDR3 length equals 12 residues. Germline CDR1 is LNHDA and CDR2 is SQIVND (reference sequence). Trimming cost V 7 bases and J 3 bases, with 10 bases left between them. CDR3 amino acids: CASILPDYEQYF. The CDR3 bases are TGTGCCAGTATACTCCCCGACTACGAGCAGTACTTC.

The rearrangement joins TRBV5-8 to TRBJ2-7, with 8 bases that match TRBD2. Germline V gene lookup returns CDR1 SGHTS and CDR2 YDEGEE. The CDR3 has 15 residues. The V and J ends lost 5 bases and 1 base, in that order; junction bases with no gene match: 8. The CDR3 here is CASSSGTRESYEQYF. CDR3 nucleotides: TGTGCCAGCAGTTCCGGGACTAGGGAATCCTACGAGCAGTACTTC. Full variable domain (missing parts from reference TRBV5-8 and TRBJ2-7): EAGVTQSPTHLIKTRGQQATLRCSPISGHTSVYWYQQALGLGLQFLLWYDEGEERNRGNFPPRFSGRQFPNYSSELNVNALELEDSALYLCASSSGTRESYEQYFGPGTRLTVT.

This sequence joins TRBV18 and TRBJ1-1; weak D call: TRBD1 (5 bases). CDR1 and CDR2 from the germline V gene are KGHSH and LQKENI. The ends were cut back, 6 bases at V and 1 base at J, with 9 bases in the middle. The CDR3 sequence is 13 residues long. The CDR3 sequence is CASSSGQNTEAFF. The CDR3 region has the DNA TGTGCCAGCTCCTCAGGACAGAACACTGAAGCTTTCTTT.

The CDR3 is CASSTRLGGFGEQYF. In nucleotides, the CDR3 is TGTGCCAGCAGTACTCGACTCGGCGGCTTCGGCGAGCAGTACTTC. V and J are TRBV7-9 and TRBJ2-7; D unclear. V lost 6 bases to trimming and J lost 6 bases, with 21 bases between them. The CDR3 contains 15 residues. Germline V gene data show CDR1 as SEHNR and CDR2 as FQNEAQ (reference sequence).

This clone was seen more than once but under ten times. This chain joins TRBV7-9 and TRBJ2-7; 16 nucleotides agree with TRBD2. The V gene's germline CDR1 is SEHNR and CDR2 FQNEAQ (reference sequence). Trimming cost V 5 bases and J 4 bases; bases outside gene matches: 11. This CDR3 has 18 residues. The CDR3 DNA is TGTGCCAGCAGCCCCCCGGGACTAGCGGGAGGGCCGGGGTACGAGCAGTACTTC. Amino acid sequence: CASSPPGLAGGPGYEQYF.

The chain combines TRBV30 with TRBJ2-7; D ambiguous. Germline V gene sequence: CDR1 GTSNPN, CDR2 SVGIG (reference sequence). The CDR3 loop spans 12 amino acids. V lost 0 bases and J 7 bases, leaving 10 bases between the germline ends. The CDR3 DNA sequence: TGTGCCTGGAGTGTCGGTGGTTGGGAGCAGTACTTC. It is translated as CAWSVGGWEQYF. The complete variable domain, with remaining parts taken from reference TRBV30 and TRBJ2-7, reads SQTIHQWPATLVQPVGSPLSLECTVEGTSNPNLYWYRQAAGRGLQLLFYSVGIGQISSEVPQNLSASRPQDRQFILSSKKLLLSDSGFYLCAWSVGGWEQYFGPGTRLTVT.

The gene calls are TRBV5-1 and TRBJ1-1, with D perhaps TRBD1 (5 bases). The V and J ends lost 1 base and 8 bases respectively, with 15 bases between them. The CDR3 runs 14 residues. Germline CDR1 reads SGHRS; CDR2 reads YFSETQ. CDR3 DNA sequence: TGCGCCAGCAGCTTGCTGAGTGGGGAGGGGGAAGCTTTCTTT. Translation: CASSLLSGEGEAFF.

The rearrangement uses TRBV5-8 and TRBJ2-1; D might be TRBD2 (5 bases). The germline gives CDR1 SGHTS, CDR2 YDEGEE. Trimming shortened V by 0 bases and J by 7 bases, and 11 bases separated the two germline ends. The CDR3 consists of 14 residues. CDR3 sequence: CASSLANPGNEQFF. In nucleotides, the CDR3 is TGTGCCAGCAGCTTGGCAAATCCGGGGAATGAGCAGTTCTTC.

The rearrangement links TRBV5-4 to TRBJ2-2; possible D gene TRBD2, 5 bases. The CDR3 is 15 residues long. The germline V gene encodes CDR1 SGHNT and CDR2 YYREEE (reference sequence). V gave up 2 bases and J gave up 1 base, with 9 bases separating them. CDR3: CASSFYEGNTGELFF. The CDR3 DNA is TGTGCCAGCAGCTTCTATGAGGGGAACACCGGGGAGCTGTTTTTT.

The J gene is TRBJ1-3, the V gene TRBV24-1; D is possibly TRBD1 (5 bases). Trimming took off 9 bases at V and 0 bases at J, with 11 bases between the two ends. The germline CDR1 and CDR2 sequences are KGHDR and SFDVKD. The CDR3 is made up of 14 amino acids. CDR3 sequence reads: CATRGSDSGNTIYF. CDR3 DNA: TGTGCCACCCGGGGGTCGGACTCTGGAAACACCATATATTTT.

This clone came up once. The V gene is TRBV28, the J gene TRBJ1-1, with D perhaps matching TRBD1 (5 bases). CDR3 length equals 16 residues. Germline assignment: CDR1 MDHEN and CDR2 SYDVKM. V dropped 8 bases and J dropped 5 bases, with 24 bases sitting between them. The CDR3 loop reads CASLPWAGPGGTEAFF. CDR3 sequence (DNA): TGTGCCAGCCTCCCCTGGGCAGGGCCGGGAGGGACTGAAGCTTTCTTT.

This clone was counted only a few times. The CDR3 spells CASSGGQSNSPLHF. The CDR3 DNA reads as TGTGCCAGCAGCGGCGGACAGTCTAATTCACCCCTCCACTTT. The chain has TRBV9 and TRBJ1-6; weak D call: TRBD1 (6 bases). This CDR3 comprises 14 residues. Germline CDR1 reads SGDLS; CDR2 reads YYNGEE. V shed 3 bases and J shed 6 bases, with 10 bases lying between them.

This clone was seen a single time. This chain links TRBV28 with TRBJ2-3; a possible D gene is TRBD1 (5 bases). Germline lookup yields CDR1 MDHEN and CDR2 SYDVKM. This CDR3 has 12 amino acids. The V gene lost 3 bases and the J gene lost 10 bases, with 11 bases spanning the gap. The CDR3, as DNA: TGTGCCAGCAGTTTCCGGACACGAGCGCAGTATTTT. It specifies CASSFRTRAQYF.

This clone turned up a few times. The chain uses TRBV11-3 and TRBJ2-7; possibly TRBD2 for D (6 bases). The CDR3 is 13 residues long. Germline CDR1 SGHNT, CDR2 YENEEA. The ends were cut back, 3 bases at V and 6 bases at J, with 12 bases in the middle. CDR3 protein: CASSLRGEAEQYF. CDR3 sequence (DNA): TGTGCCAGCAGCTTGAGAGGGGAGGCCGAGCAGTACTTC.

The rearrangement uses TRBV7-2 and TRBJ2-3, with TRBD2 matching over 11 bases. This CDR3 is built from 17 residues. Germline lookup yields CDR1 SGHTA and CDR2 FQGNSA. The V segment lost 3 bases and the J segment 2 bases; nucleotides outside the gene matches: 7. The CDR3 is CASSLGDSGRDTDTQYF. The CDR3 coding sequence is TGTGCCAGCAGCTTGGGGGATAGCGGGAGGGACACAGATACGCAGTATTTT. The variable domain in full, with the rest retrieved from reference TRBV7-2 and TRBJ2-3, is GAGVSQSPSNKVTEKGKDVELRCDPISGHTALYWYRQSLGQGLEFLIYFQGNSAPDKSGLPSDRFSAERTGGSVSTLTIQRTQQEDSAVYLCASSLGDSGRDTDTQYFGPGTRLTVL.

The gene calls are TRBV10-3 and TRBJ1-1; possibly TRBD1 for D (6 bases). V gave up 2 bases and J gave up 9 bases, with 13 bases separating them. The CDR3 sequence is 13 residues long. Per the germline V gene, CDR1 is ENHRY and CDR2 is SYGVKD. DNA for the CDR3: TGTGCCATCAGTGAGAGTGGTCAGGGGAAAGCTTTCTTT. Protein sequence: CAISESGQGKAFF.

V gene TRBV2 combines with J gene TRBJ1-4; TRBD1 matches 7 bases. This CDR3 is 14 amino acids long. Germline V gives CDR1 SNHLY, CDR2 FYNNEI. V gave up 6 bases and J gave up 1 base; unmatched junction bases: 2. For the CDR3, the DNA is TGTGCCAGCAGCCGACAGGGAACTAATGAAAAACTGTTTTTT. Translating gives CASSRQGTNEKLFF.

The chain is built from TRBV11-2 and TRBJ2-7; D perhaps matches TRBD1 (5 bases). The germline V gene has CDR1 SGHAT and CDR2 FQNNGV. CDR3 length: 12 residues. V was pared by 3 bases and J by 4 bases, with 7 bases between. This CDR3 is CASSLQGYEQYF. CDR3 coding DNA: TGTGCCAGCAGCTTGCAGGGATACGAGCAGTACTTC.

The CDR3 bases are TGTGCCAGCAGCCTTATCGGGAGGGAGGGGCTACTCTACGAGCAGTACTTC. It is translated as CASSLIGREGLLYEQYF. The rearrangement joins TRBV5-6 to TRBJ2-7; 8 nucleotides match TRBD2. The CDR3 runs to 17 residues. The J segment lost 3 bases and the V segment lost 4 bases, leaving 15 bases of the junction unmatched. CDR1 and CDR2 (germline): SGHDT, YYEEEE. Full variable domain (rest looked up from reference TRBV5-6 and TRBJ2-7): DAGVTQSPTHLIKTRGQQVTLRCSPKSGHDTVSWYQQALGQGPQFIFQYYEEEERQRGNFPDRFSGHQFPNYSSELNVNALLLGDSALYLCASSLIGREGLLYEQYFGPGTRLTVT.

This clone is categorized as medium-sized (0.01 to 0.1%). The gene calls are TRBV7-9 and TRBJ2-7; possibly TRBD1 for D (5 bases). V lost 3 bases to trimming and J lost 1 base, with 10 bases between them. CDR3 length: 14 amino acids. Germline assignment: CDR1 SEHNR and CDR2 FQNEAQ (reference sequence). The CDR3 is CASSFVAGSYEQYF. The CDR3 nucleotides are TGTGCCAGCAGCTTTGTGGCAGGGTCCTACGAGCAGTACTTC.